This is a list of T cell receptor beta chains from one sample in a study of molecular identifiers for immune sequencing clone quantification. TCRdb reprocessed the PCR reads with MiXCR, giving one entry per CDR3 protein. The sample has 490,000 or so distinct CDR3 sequences; 20% to 25% are singletons. Sequencing was performed on naive CD8+ T cells from blood, with Jurkat cell RNA spiked in. The receptors come from a human donor in good health. Some libraries in this study had Jurkat cell RNA spiked in. Both conserved end residues are part of each CDR3. Fields, in order: D gene, CDR3 length, V gene, J gene, clone size, CDR3 DNA, CDR3 protein. The D gene is left open where the match is weak. Expanded clones are given a class, and other clones once, few, many or no size at all.

TRBD2	16	TRBV4-3	TRBJ2-1	many	TGCGCCAGCAGCCAGGGATTTAGCGGGGGGGCTTATGAGCAGTTCTTC	CASSQGFSGGAYEQFF
TRBD2	14	TRBV30	TRBJ2-7	.	TGTGCCTGGAGTGAAGGGGGACTAGCGAACGAGCAGTACTTC	CAWSEGGLANEQYF
.	13	TRBV20-1	TRBJ2-7	.	TGCAGTGCTAGAGCTCCAGGGGTCTACGAGCAGTACTTC	CSARAPGVYEQYF
.	13	TRBV19	TRBJ2-4	many	TGTGCCAGTAGTATAGGTAGCCAAAACATTCAGTACTTC	CASSIGSQNIQYF
.	14	TRBV19	TRBJ1-1	few	TGTGCCAGTAGTATTGGGGGATTTGCCACTGAAGCTTTCTTT	CASSIGGFATEAFF
.	16	TRBV7-9	TRBJ2-7	.	TGTGCCAGCAGCTCCCGCACCGGGGACTCGCCCTACGAGCAGTACTTC	CASSSRTGDSPYEQYF
TRBD1	16	TRBV7-9	TRBJ2-1	.	TGTGCCAGCAGCTTAGAGGGGGCAGTGGCCTACAATGAGCAGCTCTTC	CASSLEGAVAYNEQLF
.	16	TRBV4-3	TRBJ2-7	.	TGCGCCAGCAGCCAAGTGAGCGGACCGAGCTCCTACGAGCAGTGCTTC	CASSQVSGPSSYEQCF
TRBD1	15	TRBV4-3	TRBJ1-5	many	TGCGCCAGCAGCCAATGGACAGGGGGTAACCAGCCCCAGCATTTT	CASSQWTGGNQPQHF
.	14	TRBV7-9	TRBJ2-1	few	TGTGCCAGCACCCCGCCGGGGACCCACAATGAGCAGTTCTTC	CASTPPGTHNEQFF
.	13	TRBV4-1	TRBJ1-1	.	TGCGCCAGCAGCCCAGGGGATCTCACTGAAGCTTTCTTT	CASSPGDLTEAFF